This T cell receptor beta chain was found in a study of vaccination and CD4 T cells after COVID-19 (dated 2022 in TCRdb). For context, the study as a whole: Every convalescent patient had a positive nasal swab PCR test for SARS-CoV-2, with mild disease in 8 to 10 patients and severe disease in one. The convalescent cohort included six males and four females, with two Hispanic individuals, seven Caucasians, two Asians and one multiracial person. Participants received two doses of either the Pfizer-BioNTech BNT162b2 vaccine (n=8) or the Moderna mRNA-1273 vaccine (n=2). Post-COVID blood samples were collected from convalescent patients a median of approximately 100 days after diagnosis, with a range of roughly 30 to 161 days. Post-vaccine blood samples were taken a median of about 70 days after the second vaccine dose, with a range of roughly 14 to 250 days. For stimulating the cultures, overlapping spike peptide pools were used, derived from SARS-CoV-2 as well as from the common cold coronaviruses HCoV-NL63, HCoV-OC43 and HCoV-229E. Control cultures received a CEFX viral epitope pool as the positive control, an HIV-1 Nef peptide pool as the negative control, or no peptide. The spike-specific CD4+ TCR repertoire was compared before and after mRNA vaccination in over nine COVID-19 convalescent patients and a handful of infection-naive healthy vaccine recipients. Results and caveats for the whole study, not just this receptor: Of the vaccine-specific clones in convalescent patients, 304 of 307, or nearly all, reacted only to SARS-CoV-2 spike and did not cross-react with common cold coronaviruses. An increase in the median number of SARS-CoV-2-reactive clonotypes from around 20 after infection to roughly 38 after vaccination was observed, but the change was not found to be significant. The study included relatively few convalescent patients and did not analyze early timepoints after natural infection. In convalescent patients, a median about 86% of post-vaccine SARS-CoV-2-reactive clones were detected only after vaccination, suggesting vaccine-specific priming.

Library prep was done by PCR. TCR sequencing of DNA from cultured CD4+ T cells used the Oncomine TCR Beta short-read assay at the Johns Hopkins FTIC core. The QIAamp micro DNA kit was used to extract genomic DNA from the cultured CD4+ T cells. Oncomine TCR Beta libraries made from cultured CD4+ T cells were pooled using unique dual indexes and sequenced on an Illumina iSeq 100. Turning to the authors' computational methods: Non-productive sequences were filtered out, and CDR3s that did not start with C, did not end with F or W, or were shorter than 7 amino acids were discarded. The MANAFEST web application was used to identify antigen-specific clonotypes by comparing peptide-stimulated wells against reference wells and other culture wells. An FDR below 0.05, an odds ratio above 5, and a productive frequency above 0.1% in at least two of three replicate wells were required for clones to be considered positive. A clonotype counted as cross-reactive if it showed significant expansion both in the SARS-CoV-2 spike wells and in at least one common cold coronavirus spike condition. Similarity between CDR3 sequences was evaluated in R version 3.6.1 using Levenshtein distances (stringdist) and unrooted phylogenetic trees (ape). TCRdb trimmed the raw reads at Q25, called clones with MiXCR and kept productive beta chains. Records with the same CDR3 protein are collapsed into one entry carrying the most frequent genes and DNA. The V and J calls shown here were made by TCRdb, not taken from the authors' results. Across this sample there are 16,000 or so distinct CDR3 sequences, with roughly 51% seen only once. Of the sample, over 10% is held by the ten largest clones.

The CDR3 holds 16 amino acids from the cysteine to the phenylalanine. The read is trimmed to its CDR3 DNA, 48 bases read in frame from base 1. CDR1 and CDR2 are read off the germline V gene as SGHTA and FQGNSA. Clipping removes 1 base from V and 1 base from J, with 5 as the unmatched junction base count. Points on this clonotype: Its specific antigen is unknown. The input lacks base qualities; no much larger clone sits a single base away.

The intended sense of this specimen's treatment or condition label: 10-day PBMC culture with coronavirus spike peptide pools or control peptides (ViraFEST assay). The ViraFEST assay was used in the study, in which antigen-specific T cells were expanded with peptide pools and expanded clonotypes were subsequently identified by TCR sequencing. The convalescent patients' positive SARS-CoV-2 PCR tests were from March to December 2020, which was before the Alpha, Beta and Delta variants emerged in the United States. Each well held 2 million to 2.5 million PBMCs cultured with around 9 ug/ml peptide pools in IMDM containing roughly 5% human AB serum and 10 IU/ml IL-2. Half of the culture medium was replaced with fresh IL-2-containing medium on days 3 and 7. After 9 to 10 days of culture, CD4+ T cells were isolated by negative selection using the EasySep CD4+ T cell isolation kit. Ficoll-Paque Plus gradient centrifugation was used to isolate PBMCs from whole blood, and the isolated PBMCs were then either used fresh or cryopreserved at -140C. Each culture condition was generally run in triplicate wells.

The rearranged segments are TRBV7-2 and TRBJ1-2, and TRBD1 aligns with 8 junction nucleotides. The sequence was collected from a human donor who had recovered from COVID-19. Sequenced material: CD4+ T cells from blood, cultured in vitro. The DNA reads as follows: TGTGCCAGCAGCTTAGGGGGACAGGAAAGTAACTATGGCTACACCTTC. Its protein product is CASSLGGQESNYGYTF.